A selection of T cell receptor beta chains follows, all from one sample in a study of OX40 agonist ivuxolimab in advanced cancers. Produced via immunoSEQ multiplex PCR; TCRdb's table is partial and in-frame only. In the table there are fewer than 60,000 clones, approximately 86% of which are singletons. Sequenced material: CD4+ or CD8+ T cells sorted from blood, taken in a trial of the OX40 agonist ivuxolimab. Every receptor here comes from an adult with an advanced solid tumor such as melanoma, head and neck, liver or kidney cancer. Each CDR3 is given with its conserved first and last residue. A D gene is named only where the DNA matches it firmly. Only some rows state a clone size, as once, few, many or a class for expanded clones.

V gene: TRBV19; clone size: few; J gene: TRBJ2-7; D gene: -; CDR3 protein: CASSPTGSYEQYF; CDR3 DNA: TGTGCCAGTAGCCCGACCGGATCCTACGAGCAGTACTTC
V gene: TRBV10-3; clone size: -; J gene: TRBJ1-3; D gene: -; CDR3 protein: CAISDEGTGNTIYF; CDR3 DNA: TGTGCCATCAGTGATGAGGGAACTGGAAACACCATATATTTT
V gene: TRBV4-1; clone size: -; J gene: TRBJ2-5; D gene: TRBD1; CDR3 protein: CASSAPGTGGVTQYF; CDR3 DNA: TGCGCCAGCAGCGCACCCGGGACAGGGGGCGTGACCCAGTACTTC
V gene: TRBV19; clone size: -; J gene: TRBJ1-2; D gene: -; CDR3 protein: CASSIPLLGRGGYTF; CDR3 DNA: TGTGCCAGTAGTATACCCCTCTTAGGGAGGGGTGGCTACACCTTC
V gene: TRBV25-1; clone size: few; J gene: TRBJ2-1; D gene: -; CDR3 protein: CASSTPHGSSYNEQFF; CDR3 DNA: TGTGCCAGCAGCACCCCACATGGGAGCTCCTACAATGAGCAGTTCTTC
V gene: TRBV7-9; clone size: -; J gene: TRBJ2-7; D gene: TRBD1; CDR3 protein: CASSSRLPRGTGPPYEQYF; CDR3 DNA: TGTGCCAGCAGCTCTCGACTCCCCAGGGGGACAGGTCCACCCTACGAGCAGTACTTC
V gene: TRBV5-6; clone size: -; J gene: TRBJ1-1; D gene: TRBD1; CDR3 protein: CASSLVGGQGPEAFF; CDR3 DNA: TGTGCCAGCAGCTTGGTAGGTGGACAGGGACCTGAAGCTTTCTTT
V gene: TRBV9; clone size: -; J gene: TRBJ2-2; D gene: TRBD1; CDR3 protein: CASSVGTGGTGELFF; CDR3 DNA: TGTGCCAGCAGCGTGGGGACAGGGGGCACCGGGGAGCTGTTTTTT
V gene: TRBV30; clone size: -; J gene: TRBJ1-1; D gene: -; CDR3 protein: CAWSVQLNTEAFF; CDR3 DNA: TGTGCCTGGAGTGTTCAGCTGAACACTGAAGCTTTCTTT
V gene: TRBV5-8; clone size: -; J gene: TRBJ2-3; D gene: TRBD1; CDR3 protein: CASSQKGAGPDTQYF; CDR3 DNA: TGTGCCAGCAGCCAAAAGGGGGCAGGGCCAGATACGCAGTATTTT
V gene: TRBV12-5; clone size: -; J gene: TRBJ1-1; D gene: -; CDR3 protein: CASALVRATEAFF; CDR3 DNA: TGTGCTAGTGCCCTAGTGCGGGCCACTGAAGCTTTCTTT
V gene: TRBV29-1; clone size: once; J gene: TRBJ2-1; D gene: TRBD2; CDR3 protein: CSVDFGGGSNEQFF; CDR3 DNA: TGCAGCGTTGATTTCGGCGGGGGTTCGAATGAGCAGTTCTTC
V gene: TRBV7-8; clone size: many; J gene: TRBJ1-2; D gene: TRBD1; CDR3 protein: CASSLVGQGVDNYGYTF; CDR3 DNA: TGTGCCAGCAGCTTAGTAGGACAGGGGGTGGATAACTATGGCTACACCTTC
V gene: TRBV19; clone size: -; J gene: TRBJ2-2; D gene: -; CDR3 protein: CASGDWDGDNTGELFF; CDR3 DNA: TGTGCCAGTGGGGACTGGGACGGGGATAACACCGGGGAGCTGTTTTTT
V gene: TRBV10-1; clone size: -; J gene: TRBJ1-1; D gene: -; CDR3 protein: CASSEAPPGTEAFF; CDR3 DNA: TGCGCCAGCAGTGAGGCACCCCCGGGCACTGAAGCTTTCTTT
V gene: TRBV13; clone size: -; J gene: TRBJ2-7; D gene: -; CDR3 protein: CASSSGRTYEQYF; CDR3 DNA: TGTGCCAGCAGCTCCGGACGGACCTACGAGCAGTACTTC
V gene: TRBV19; clone size: -; J gene: TRBJ1-2; D gene: -; CDR3 protein: CASSPDRAFYGYTF; CDR3 DNA: TGTGCCAGTAGTCCGGATCGGGCCTTCTATGGCTACACCTTC
V gene: TRBV7-9; clone size: -; J gene: TRBJ2-1; D gene: -; CDR3 protein: CASSLASRPYNEQFF; CDR3 DNA: TGTGCCAGCAGCTTAGCGTCGAGACCTTACAATGAGCAGTTCTTC
V gene: TRBV7-9; clone size: -; J gene: TRBJ1-1; D gene: -; CDR3 protein: CASSPDGRYTEAFF; CDR3 DNA: TGTGCCAGCAGCCCGGACGGGCGCTACACTGAAGCTTTCTTT
V gene: TRBV6-5; clone size: -; J gene: TRBJ2-1; D gene: -; CDR3 protein: CASSLYSGLYNEQFF; CDR3 DNA: TGTGCCAGCAGCCTGTATAGCGGACTATACAATGAGCAGTTCTTC
V gene: TRBV4-1; clone size: once; J gene: TRBJ2-1; D gene: -; CDR3 protein: CASSQETLGDEQFF; CDR3 DNA: TGCGCCAGCAGCCAAGAGACTTTGGGCGATGAGCAGTTCTTC
V gene: TRBV4-1; clone size: once; J gene: TRBJ1-5; D gene: -; CDR3 protein: CASSQVVRVDQPQHF; CDR3 DNA: TGCGCCAGCAGCCAAGTGGTTAGGGTTGATCAGCCCCAGCATTTT
V gene: TRBV7-2; clone size: -; J gene: TRBJ2-7; D gene: -; CDR3 protein: CASSPEGFSYEQYF; CDR3 DNA: TGTGCCAGCAGCCCAGAGGGATTTTCCTACGAGCAGTACTTC
V gene: TRBV30; clone size: -; J gene: TRBJ1-1; D gene: -; CDR3 protein: CAWSMRNAGGRLYPEAFF; CDR3 DNA: TGTGCCTGGAGTATGAGAAACGCAGGCGGAAGGCTTTACCCTGAAGCTTTCTTT
V gene: TRBV7-9; clone size: -; J gene: TRBJ2-7; D gene: TRBD1; CDR3 protein: CASSPRTGGGFVVEQYF; CDR3 DNA: TGTGCCAGCAGCCCCCGGACAGGGGGCGGCTTTGTGGTCGAGCAGTACTTC
V gene: TRBV10-3; clone size: -; J gene: TRBJ1-5; D gene: -; CDR3 protein: CAISESGGEASNQPQHF; CDR3 DNA: TGTGCCATCAGTGAGTCGGGCGGGGAGGCCAGCAATCAGCCCCAGCATTTT
V gene: TRBV2; clone size: -; J gene: TRBJ1-6; D gene: -; CDR3 protein: CASSEAGAGERSPLHF; CDR3 DNA: TGTGCCAGCAGTGAAGCCGGGGCAGGGGAGCGTTCACCCCTCCACTTT
V gene: TRBV19; clone size: -; J gene: TRBJ2-4; D gene: TRBD1; CDR3 protein: CASSITDRGIRNIQYF; CDR3 DNA: TGTGCCAGTAGTATTACGGACAGGGGGATAAGAAACATTCAGTACTTC
V gene: TRBV10-3; clone size: -; J gene: TRBJ2-7; D gene: TRBD1; CDR3 protein: CAISESTDRVSAYEQYF; CDR3 DNA: TGTGCCATCAGTGAGTCTACGGACAGGGTATCAGCCTACGAGCAGTACTTC
V gene: TRBV30; clone size: few; J gene: TRBJ1-1; D gene: -; CDR3 protein: CAWSVPRITEAFF; CDR3 DNA: TGTGCCTGGAGTGTACCCCGCATCACTGAAGCTTTCTTT
V gene: TRBV7-9; clone size: -; J gene: TRBJ1-1; D gene: -; CDR3 protein: CASSSSTEAFF; CDR3 DNA: TGTGCCAGCAGCTCTTCCACTGAAGCTTTCTTT
V gene: TRBV27; clone size: -; J gene: TRBJ2-3; D gene: -; CDR3 protein: CASSPGTYPSTDTQYF; CDR3 DNA: TGTGCCAGCAGTCCTGGGACTTATCCAAGCACAGATACGCAGTATTTT
V gene: TRBV2; clone size: -; J gene: TRBJ2-7; D gene: -; CDR3 protein: CASLSTGSHWYF; CDR3 DNA: TGTGCCAGTCTTTCGACAGGTTCCCATTGGTACTTC
V gene: TRBV7-2; clone size: -; J gene: TRBJ1-5; D gene: -; CDR3 protein: CASSNPGQGSEDEPQHF; CDR3 DNA: TGTGCCAGCAGCAACCCCGGGCAGGGCAGCGAGGATGAGCCCCAGCATTTT
V gene: TRBV15; clone size: -; J gene: TRBJ1-1; D gene: TRBD1; CDR3 protein: CATSSPTGGNTEAFF; CDR3 DNA: TGTGCCACCAGCAGCCCGACAGGGGGGAACACTGAAGCTTTCTTT
V gene: TRBV27; clone size: -; J gene: TRBJ1-2; D gene: -; CDR3 protein: CASSTRGFNYGYTF; CDR3 DNA: TGTGCCAGCAGTACCAGGGGATTTAACTATGGCTACACCTTC
V gene: TRBV15; clone size: -; J gene: TRBJ2-6; D gene: -; CDR3 protein: CATSRGWEDVSGANVLTF; CDR3 DNA: TGTGCCACCAGCAGAGGATGGGAGGATGTCTCTGGGGCCAACGTCCTGACTTTC
V gene: TRBV7-9; clone size: -; J gene: TRBJ1-3; D gene: -; CDR3 protein: CASSLVQAGNTIYF; CDR3 DNA: TGTGCCAGCAGCTTAGTGCAGGCTGGAAACACCATATATTTT
V gene: TRBV7-8; clone size: -; J gene: TRBJ1-2; D gene: -; CDR3 protein: CASSPSDGGQGYTF; CDR3 DNA: TGTGCCAGCAGCCCCTCCGATGGGGGGCAGGGCTACACCTTC
V gene: TRBV27; clone size: -; J gene: TRBJ1-2; D gene: -; CDR3 protein: CASSFKGAHGYTF; CDR3 DNA: TGTGCCAGCAGTTTCAAAGGGGCCCATGGCTACACCTTC
V gene: TRBV5-8; clone size: -; J gene: TRBJ1-3; D gene: -; CDR3 protein: CASSLQGISSGNTIYF; CDR3 DNA: TGTGCCAGCAGCCTGCAGGGGATATCCTCTGGAAACACCATATATTTT
V gene: TRBV6-4; clone size: -; J gene: TRBJ1-2; D gene: -; CDR3 protein: CASSDPHGVDYGYTF; CDR3 DNA: TGTGCCAGCAGTGACCCTCATGGGGTGGACTATGGCTACACCTTC
V gene: TRBV5-6; clone size: few; J gene: TRBJ1-2; D gene: -; CDR3 protein: CASSLPSYGYTF; CDR3 DNA: TGTGCCAGCAGCTTGCCCAGCTATGGCTACACCTTC
V gene: TRBV7-9; clone size: -; J gene: TRBJ1-1; D gene: -; CDR3 protein: CASSFGPTEAFF; CDR3 DNA: TGTGCCAGCAGCTTCGGTCCCACTGAAGCTTTCTTT
V gene: TRBV11-3; clone size: -; J gene: TRBJ2-7; D gene: TRBD1; CDR3 protein: CASSPSATGAYEQYF; CDR3 DNA: TGTGCCAGCAGCCCTAGTGCGACAGGGGCCTACGAGCAGTACTTC
V gene: TRBV30; clone size: few; J gene: TRBJ1-5; D gene: -; CDR3 protein: CAWSAQGGQPQHF; CDR3 DNA: TGTGCCTGGAGTGCACAGGGCGGGCAGCCCCAGCATTTT
V gene: TRBV10-1; clone size: -; J gene: TRBJ2-1; D gene: TRBD2; CDR3 protein: CASSETVGGGHEQFF; CDR3 DNA: TGCGCCAGCAGTGAGACAGTGGGCGGGGGTCATGAGCAGTTCTTC
V gene: TRBV4-1; clone size: -; J gene: TRBJ1-1; D gene: -; CDR3 protein: CASSQETRVEAFF; CDR3 DNA: TGCGCCAGCAGCCAAGAAACCCGGGTTGAAGCTTTCTTT
V gene: TRBV5-6; clone size: -; J gene: TRBJ1-3; D gene: -; CDR3 protein: CASSPLLGTVSGNTIYF; CDR3 DNA: TGTGCCAGCAGCCCACTACTCGGGACGGTCTCTGGAAACACCATATATTTT